These T cell receptor beta chains were read from a single sample in a study of shared clonotypes between healthy human individuals. Repertoires were generated with immunoSEQ multiplex PCR, while TCRdb's copy carries only in-frame clones and drops some. The repertoire holds 2 million to 2.5 million clones, roughly 90% seen once, with about 0.36% in the top ten. The sequenced sample consisted of naive CD4+ T cells from PBMCs. The origin of the receptors is a man aged 18 to 29 in good health. Some clones in this sample may be carry-over from other donors' samples. CDR3s include the opening cysteine and the closing phenylalanine or tryptophan. The D gene is left open where the match is weak. Only part of the rows carry a size: once, few, many, or a class if the clone is expanded.

d_gene	v_gene	j_gene	abundance	CDR3nt	CDR3aa
TRBD1	TRBV27	TRBJ2-2	NA	TGTGCCAGCAGTTCCGTCGACAGGGGGCATGTATCCGGGGAGCTGTTTTTT	CASSSVDRGHVSGELFF
TRBD2	TRBV5-1	TRBJ2-1	NA	TGCGCCAGCAGCTTGATCGATAGCGGGAGAATACTGTTCTTC	CASSLIDSGRILFF
NA	TRBV5-4	TRBJ2-1	NA	TGTGCCAGCAGCTTGGATAGCTCCTACAATGAGCAGTTCTTC	CASSLDSSYNEQFF
TRBD1	TRBV27	TRBJ1-1	NA	TGTGCCAGCAGTCCGTCGACAGGGGGCACTGAAGCTTTCTTT	CASSPSTGGTEAFF
NA	TRBV5-4	TRBJ2-2	NA	TGTGCCAGCAGCTTGGCCCAGTCCAGGAACACCGGGGAGCTGTTTTTT	CASSLAQSRNTGELFF
NA	TRBV29-1	TRBJ1-2	NA	TGCAGCGTTTCCTCGACACCCACTAACTATGGCTACACCTTC	CSVSSTPTNYGYTF
NA	TRBV30	TRBJ1-3	NA	TGTGCCTGGAGTGCTGCGGACACCATATATTTT	CAWSAADTIYF
NA	TRBV27	TRBJ2-3	NA	TGTGCCAGTCGCCCCGGTCCGGGGACGCAGTATTTT	CASRPGPGTQYF
NA	TRBV7-9	TRBJ2-7	NA	TGTGCCAGCAGCTTAGTGGGAGGCGCAACCTACGAGCAGTACTTC	CASSLVGGATYEQYF
TRBD2	TRBV18	TRBJ2-7	NA	TGTGCCAGCTCTCGATTTAGCGGGAGTTCCTACGAGCAGTACTTC	CASSRFSGSSYEQYF
NA	TRBV14	TRBJ2-7	NA	TGTGCCAGCAGCCCATTCAGAACGCGCTACGAGCAGTACTTC	CASSPFRTRYEQYF
NA	TRBV11-2	TRBJ2-3	NA	TGTGCCAGCAGCTTCCAGCGGACTACAGATACGCAGTATTTT	CASSFQRTTDTQYF
TRBD2	TRBV10-3	TRBJ2-3	NA	TGTGCCACCGGACTAGCGGACACAGATACGCAGTATTTT	CATGLADTDTQYF
TRBD2	TRBV5-6	TRBJ2-1	NA	TGTGCCAGCAGTCGACCTCTGGCGGGAGGACGTGAGCAGTTCTTC	CASSRPLAGGREQFF
TRBD1	TRBV5-1	TRBJ2-3	NA	TGCGCCAGCCGACAGGGTCCCACAGATACGCAGTATTTT	CASRQGPTDTQYF
NA	TRBV19	TRBJ2-2	NA	TGTGCCAGTAGTATAAAAGGGCAGAGAGCGAACACCGGGGAGCTGTTTTTT	CASSIKGQRANTGELFF
TRBD2	TRBV9	TRBJ2-2	NA	TGTGCCAGCAGCCCTACCACTATCAGACCGGGACTAGCGGGAGGGCCGGCCGGGGAGCTGTTTTTT	CASSPTTIRPGLAGGPAGELFF
NA	TRBV6-6	TRBJ2-5	NA	TGTGCCAGCAGCTCCGGTCCTGGACGAGAGACCCAGTACTTC	CASSSGPGRETQYF
TRBD1	TRBV19	TRBJ2-7	NA	TGTGCCAGTAGTATACTGTTGTCAGGGGGCCACTACGAGCAGTACTTC	CASSILLSGGHYEQYF
NA	TRBV2	TRBJ1-5	NA	TGTGCCAGCAGAGAAGGGGGGCCCCAGCATTTT	CASREGGPQHF
TRBD1	TRBV7-9	TRBJ2-1	NA	TGTGCCAGCAGTAGGACAGGGGAGAACAATGAGCAGTTCTTC	CASSRTGENNEQFF
NA	TRBV9	TRBJ1-1	NA	TGTGCCAGCAGCCCTGGGAGGGGGAACACTGAAGCTTTCTTT	CASSPGRGNTEAFF
TRBD1	TRBV10-3	TRBJ2-6	NA	TGTGCCACCACCCCACGACAGGGAGACACTGGGGCCAACGTCCTGACTTTC	CATTPRQGDTGANVLTF
TRBD1	TRBV6-5	TRBJ1-5	NA	TGTGCCAGCAGTGAGAGGACAGGGGTTCAGCCCCAGCATTTT	CASSERTGVQPQHF
TRBD1	TRBV28	TRBJ1-2	NA	TGTGCCAGCATCGTTCGGACAGGGGGCGGCTATGGCTACACCTTC	CASIVRTGGGYGYTF
TRBD2	TRBV7-9	TRBJ2-1	once	TGTGCCAGCAGCTTTTTTGGGGCTAGCGGGAGCGATGAGCAGTTCTTC	CASSFFGASGSDEQFF
NA	TRBV7-8	TRBJ2-7	NA	TGTGCCAGCAGCCCCGACAGAAACTACGAGCAGTACTTC	CASSPDRNYEQYF
NA	TRBV7-9	TRBJ2-7	NA	TGTGCCAGCAGCTTATTTTTAGACTACGAGCAGTACTTC	CASSLFLDYEQYF
NA	TRBV10-3	TRBJ1-2	NA	TGTGCCATCAGCCCGGGACTCTCCGAGTATGGCTACACCTTC	CAISPGLSEYGYTF
NA	TRBV19	TRBJ2-1	NA	TGTGCCAGTAGTATGACAGCGAGCTCCTACAATGAGCAGTTCTTC	CASSMTASSYNEQFF
TRBD2	TRBV7-3	TRBJ2-7	NA	TGTGCCAGCAGCTTACGGCTAGCGGGGCCCTACGAGCAGTACTTC	CASSLRLAGPYEQYF
NA	TRBV28	TRBJ2-7	NA	TGTGCCAGCGGGGGGGGCAGGACCTACGAGCAGTACTTC	CASGGGRTYEQYF
NA	TRBV2	TRBJ2-7	NA	TGTGCCAGCAGGTTAGTCTACGAGCAGTACTTC	CASRLVYEQYF
NA	TRBV7-8	TRBJ2-7	NA	TGTGCCAGCAGCTTGGGACTTGATACCTACGAGCAGTACTTC	CASSLGLDTYEQYF
NA	TRBV7-2	TRBJ2-1	once	TGTGCCAGCAGCTTCGGACTAAAGTACAATGAGCAGTTCTTC	CASSFGLKYNEQFF
NA	TRBV28	TRBJ2-5	NA	TGTGCCAGCAGTCTGGGACCAGGGCAGACCCAGTACTTC	CASSLGPGQTQYF
NA	TRBV6-4	TRBJ2-5	NA	TGTGCCAGCAGTGCGACAGGAACTCAAGAGACCCAGTACTTC	CASSATGTQETQYF
NA	TRBV9	TRBJ1-2	NA	TGTGCCAGCAGTGCCCAGGAGAACTATGGCTACACCTTC	CASSAQENYGYTF
NA	TRBV10-3	TRBJ1-5	NA	TGTGCCATCAGTGGACAGCTTAGCAATCAGCCCCAGCATTTT	CAISGQLSNQPQHF
NA	TRBV27	TRBJ2-7	NA	TGTGCCAGCAGTCCCCGGGACGGCCTCCTATGGGACGAGCAGTACTTC	CASSPRDGLLWDEQYF
TRBD1	TRBV5-1	TRBJ1-3	NA	TGCGCCAGCAGCGCTGGGGGACAGTCCTCTGGAAACACCATATATTTT	CASSAGGQSSGNTIYF
NA	TRBV6-6	TRBJ1-5	NA	TGTGCCAGCAGTTTAGTGGCCCAGCCCCAGCATTTT	CASSLVAQPQHF